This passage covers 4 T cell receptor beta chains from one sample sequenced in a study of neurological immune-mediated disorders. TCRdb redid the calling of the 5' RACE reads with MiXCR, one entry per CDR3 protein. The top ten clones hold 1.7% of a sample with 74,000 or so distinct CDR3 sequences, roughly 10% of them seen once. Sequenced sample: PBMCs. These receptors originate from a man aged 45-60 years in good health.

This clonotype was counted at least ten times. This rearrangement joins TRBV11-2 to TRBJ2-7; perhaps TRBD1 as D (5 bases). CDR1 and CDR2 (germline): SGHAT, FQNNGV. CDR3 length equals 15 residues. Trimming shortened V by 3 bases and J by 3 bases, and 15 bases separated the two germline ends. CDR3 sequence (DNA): TGTGCCAGCAGCTTCATAACTCAGGGAAACTACGAGCAGTACTTC. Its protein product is CASSFITQGNYEQYF. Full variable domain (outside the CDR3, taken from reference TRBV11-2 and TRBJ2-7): EAGVAQSPRYKIIEKRQSVAFWCNPISGHATLYWYQQILGQGPKLLIQFQNNGVVDDSQLPKDRFSAERLKGVDSTLKIQPAKLEDSAVYLCASSFITQGNYEQYFGPGTRLTVT.

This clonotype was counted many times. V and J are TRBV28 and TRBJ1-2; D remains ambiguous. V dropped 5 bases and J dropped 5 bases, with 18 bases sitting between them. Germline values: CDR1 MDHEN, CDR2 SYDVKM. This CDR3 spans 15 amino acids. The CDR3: CASSRNQAGFYGYTF. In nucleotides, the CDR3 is TGTGCCAGCAGTCGAAATCAGGCGGGGTTTTATGGCTACACCTTC.

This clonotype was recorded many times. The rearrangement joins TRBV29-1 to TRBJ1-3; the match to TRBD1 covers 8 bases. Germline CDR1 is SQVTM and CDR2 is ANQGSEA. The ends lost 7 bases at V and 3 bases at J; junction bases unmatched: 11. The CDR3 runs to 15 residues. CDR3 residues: CSAGQGALSGNTIYF. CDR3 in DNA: TGCAGCGCGGGGCAGGGGGCGCTGAGTGGAAACACCATATATTTT.

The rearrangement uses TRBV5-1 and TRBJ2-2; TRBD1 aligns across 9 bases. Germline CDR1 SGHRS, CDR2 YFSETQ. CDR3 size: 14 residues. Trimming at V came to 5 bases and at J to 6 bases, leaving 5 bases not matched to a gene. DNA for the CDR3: TGCGCCAGCAGTTCGACAGGGGGATCCGGGGAGCTGTTTTTT. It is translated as CASSSTGGSGELFF.